These 30 T cell receptor beta chains originate from one sample sequenced in a study of blood T cells in healthy people across ages. It was with a sample-barcoded 5' primer and a J-beta primer mix that a second PCR of roughly 7 to 12 cycles was run. TCRdb re-derived calls from the 5' RACE reads in MiXCR, one entry per CDR3 protein. Of about 1.8 million distinct CDR3 sequences in the sample, about 49% were seen once. The sequenced sample consisted of blood. These receptors originate from a woman in her 40s in good health.

The genes are TRBV18 and TRBJ1-2; TRBD1 is a possible D gene (5 bases). Germline assignment: CDR1 KGHSH and CDR2 LQKENI. Trimming pared 0 bases from V and 5 bases from J, leaving 10 bases between. CDR3 size: 14 residues. CDR3 sequence: CASSPPARVYGYTF. The CDR3 nucleotides are TGTGCCAGCTCACCACCTGCCAGGGTGTATGGCTACACCTTC.

Concerning this clonotype: One junction end disagrees with the germline gene, perhaps due to a read error. V is TRBV5-6 and J is TRBJ2-2; TRBD2 might be the D (6 bases). The CDR3 runs 15 residues. The germline V gene has CDR1 SGHDT and CDR2 YYEEEE. CDR3 region: CASSVDGRLGGELFF. The CDR3 DNA follows: TGTGCCAGCAGCGTCGATGGGCGGTTGGGCGGGGAACTGTTTTTT.

This clonotype has only a few counts. The rearrangement joins TRBV24-1 to TRBJ2-1, with a possible D match to TRBD2 (5 bases). CDR1 and CDR2 (germline): KGHDR, SFDVKD. This CDR3 is built from 13 residues. V was trimmed by 5 bases and J by 12 bases, leaving 16 bases between them. The CDR3 sequence is CATSGLTRKGQFF. Written as DNA, the CDR3 is TGTGCCACCAGTGGTCTAACTAGAAAAGGGCAGTTCTTC.

The sample holds a few counts of this clonotype. The chain is built from TRBV6-6 and TRBJ2-6, with 7 bases that match TRBD2. There are 17 residues in the CDR3. Germline-derived CDR1 and CDR2 are MNHNY and SVGAGI (reference sequence). V lost 5 bases to trimming and J lost 2 bases; unmatched junction nucleotides: 9. The CDR3 region is CASSPRAGLPGANVLTF. The CDR3 nucleotides read TGTGCCAGCAGTCCCAGAGCGGGATTGCCTGGGGCCAACGTCCTGACTTTC.

This rearrangement joins TRBV7-9 to TRBJ2-1; the match to TRBD2 covers 10 bases. J lost 6 bases, V lost 3 bases, and 14 bases had no gene match. The CDR3 length is 18 residues. Germline-derived CDR1 and CDR2 are SEHNR and FQNEAQ (reference sequence). This CDR3 reads CASSFPAGTSALVNEQFF. CDR3 DNA: TGTGCCAGCAGCTTCCCCGCCGGGACTAGCGCTTTAGTCAATGAGCAGTTCTTC.

This clonotype appeared a few times. The chain carries TRBV9 and TRBJ2-7; D possibly corresponds to TRBD2 (6 bases). The DNA end lines up better with TRBJ2-4; the J call may be wrong. The length of the CDR3 is 15 residues. Looked up from germline, CDR1 is SGDLS and CDR2 is YYNGEE. In nucleotides, the CDR3 is TGTGCCAGCAGCGGCTCCGGGACTCGAAGAGACATTCAGTACTTC. This encodes CASSGSGTRRDIQYF.

This clonotype was counted between two and nine times. The chain uses TRBV12-3 or TRBV12-4 and TRBJ1-1, with 8 bases fitting TRBD1. The CDR3 spans 14 residues. Trimming cost V 5 bases and J 10 bases; bases outside gene matches: 12. The CDR3 nucleotides are TGTGCCAGCAGTATCGGACAGGGTGGACTGGGAGCTTTCTTT. Translation gives CASSIGQGGLGAFF.

The rearrangement uses TRBV7-9 and TRBJ2-5; the D gene is possibly TRBD1 (6 bases). The CDR3 has 11 amino acids. The germline V and J ends were trimmed by 11 bases and 2 bases, with 9 bases remaining between them. The germline gives CDR1 SEHNR, CDR2 FQNEAQ (reference sequence). The CDR3 loop is CAGQSQETQYF. CDR3 DNA sequence: TGTGCCGGACAGAGTCAAGAGACCCAGTACTTC.

This chain joins TRBV5-6 and TRBJ1-5, with D perhaps TRBD1 (5 bases). The CDR3 length is 12 residues. Per the germline V gene, CDR1 is SGHDT and CDR2 is YYEEEE. Trimming took off 5 bases at V and 5 bases at J, with 8 bases between the two ends. CDR3: CASSSQDQPQHF. The DNA of the CDR3 is TGTGCCAGCAGTTCACAGGATCAGCCCCAGCATTTT.

The chain employs TRBV6-5 and TRBJ2-3; TRBD1 might be the D (6 bases). The CDR3 is made up of 14 amino acids. Trimming left V 6 bases short and J 2 bases short, with 12 bases between. Germline V gene lookup returns CDR1 MNHEY and CDR2 SVGAGI. The CDR3 protein is CASRGQANTDTQYF. As DNA, the CDR3 is TGTGCCAGCAGGGGACAAGCAAACACAGATACGCAGTATTTT.

The chain joins TRBV4-2 to TRBJ2-1; 8 nucleotides agree with TRBD2. The germline V gene has CDR1 LGHNA and CDR2 YNFKEQ. The CDR3 length is 16 residues. Trimming removed 3 bases from V and 6 bases from J; junction bases left unmatched: 10. In DNA, the CDR3 is TGTGCCAGCAGCCACCGTGGAACGGGGGGGCGCAATGAGCAGTTCTTC. This sequence encodes CASSHRGTGGRNEQFF.

The chain is built from TRBV7-9 and TRBJ2-3; 10 bases are a match to TRBD2. Trimming removed 8 bases from V and 6 bases from J; junction bases left unmatched: 8. Germline V gene data show CDR1 as SEHNR and CDR2 as FQNEAQ (reference sequence). CDR3 length: 14 residues. The DNA for the CDR3 is TGTGCCAGCGTCAGCGGGGGGGCAGGGGATACGCAGTATTTT. Translating gives CASVSGGAGDTQYF. The full variable domain, rest sourced from reference TRBV7-9 and TRBJ2-3, is DTGVSQNPRHKITKRGQNVTFRCDPISEHNRLYWYRQTLGQGPEFLTYFQNEAQLEKSRLLSDRFSAERPKGSFSTLEIQRTEQGDSAMYLCASVSGGAGDTQYFGPGTRLTVL.

This clonotype appeared a few times. The CDR3 loop reads CASSFRTANEKLFF. The DNA of the CDR3 is TGTGCCAGCAGCTTTCGGACGGCAAATGAAAAACTGTTTTTT. The rearrangement uses TRBV7-2 and TRBJ1-4, with D unresolved. V was trimmed by 3 bases and J by 5 bases, leaving 10 bases between them. The germline V gene has CDR1 SGHTA and CDR2 FQGNSA. This CDR3 comprises 14 residues.

This clonotype appeared a few times. The chain carries TRBV15 and TRBJ2-1; 9 nucleotides align to TRBD1. Trimming at V came to 3 bases and at J to 7 bases, leaving 7 bases not matched to a gene. Germline V CDR1 and CDR2: LNHNV, YYDKDF (reference sequence). The CDR3 length is 15 residues. The CDR3 protein is CATSRDTTGGNEQFF. In nucleotides, the CDR3 is TGTGCCACCAGCAGGGACACGACAGGGGGGAATGAGCAGTTCTTC.

This clonotype was detected a few times. J is TRBJ2-2 and V is TRBV7-2; tentatively, D is TRBD2 (5 bases). The V end lost 3 bases, the J end lost 1 base, and 6 bases lay between the germline ends. CDR3 size: 14 residues. Germline CDR1 and CDR2: SGHTA and FQGNSA. The CDR3 bases are TGTGCCAGCAGCTTCGCGGGGAACACCGGGGAGCTGTTTTTT. Protein product: CASSFAGNTGELFF. Full variable domain (missing parts from reference TRBV7-2 and TRBJ2-2): GAGVSQSPSNKVTEKGKDVELRCDPISGHTALYWYRQSLGQGLEFLIYFQGNSAPDKSGLPSDRFSAERTGGSVSTLTIQRTQQEDSAVYLCASSFAGNTGELFFGEGSRLTVL.

The genes are TRBV10-2 and TRBJ2-1; D ambiguous. The CDR3 runs to 12 residues. The germline V gene has CDR1 WSHSY and CDR2 SAAADI. V was pared by 8 bases and J by 8 bases, with 13 bases between. The CDR3 region is CASGVGMDEQFF. CDR3 bases: TGCGCCAGCGGGGTTGGAATGGATGAGCAGTTCTTC.

This chain joins TRBV27 and TRBJ1-2, with a weak D call TRBD1 (5 bases). The germline V and J ends were trimmed by 3 bases and 5 bases, with 13 bases remaining between them. CDR3 length: 14 amino acids. The germline gives CDR1 MNHEY, CDR2 SMNVEV (reference sequence). The DNA of the CDR3 is TGTGCCAGCAGTTTCTTCGGGACGTCTTATGGCTACACCTTC. Protein: CASSFFGTSYGYTF.

The CDR3 loop reads CATSKGETQYF. The CDR3 DNA sequence: TGTGCCACCAGTAAGGGAGAGACCCAGTACTTC. The chain carries TRBV24-1 and TRBJ2-5; D remains ambiguous. V was shortened by 6 bases and J by 4 bases, with 5 bases between the two germline ends. Looked up from germline, CDR1 is KGHDR and CDR2 is SFDVKD. CDR3 length: 11 amino acids.

This sequence joins TRBV20-1 and TRBJ2-7; weak D call: TRBD1 (5 bases). The CDR3 consists of 14 residues. The germline V gene has CDR1 DFQATT and CDR2 SNEGSKA (reference sequence). This CDR3 is CGVSRLGQGYEQYF. Written as DNA, the CDR3 is TGCGGTGTATCGCGCCTGGGGCAGGGCTACGAGCAGTACTTC.

The rearrangement uses TRBV10-3 and TRBJ2-3; 11 bases map to TRBD1. V dropped 3 bases and J dropped 4; count of bases not matched to a gene: 9. Germline V lookup: CDR1 ENHRY, CDR2 SYGVKD. The CDR3 extends over 17 amino acids. The CDR3 spells CAISDPRDRGGSDTQYF. In nucleotides, the CDR3 is TGTGCCATCAGTGACCCCCGGGACAGGGGGGGGTCAGATACGCAGTATTTT.

This clonotype was seen many times. This rearrangement joins TRBV27 to TRBJ2-4; perhaps D is TRBD1 or TRBD2 (6 bases each). CDR1 is MNHEY, CDR2 SMNVEV, per germline (reference sequence). Trimming removed 3 bases at V and 1 base at J, with 10 bases between. The CDR3 contains 15 residues. For the CDR3, the DNA is TGTGCCAGCAGTTTGGAGGGGGAGGCCAAAAACATTCAGTACTTC. This encodes CASSLEGEAKNIQYF.

The V and J genes are TRBV6-5 and TRBJ1-2; D possibly corresponds to TRBD1 (6 bases). The germline gives CDR1 MNHEY, CDR2 SVGAGI. The length of the CDR3 is 15 residues. Trimming pared 6 bases from V and 4 bases from J, leaving 18 bases between. The CDR3 sequence: CASRPGQGYGYGYTF. In nucleotides, the CDR3 is TGTGCCAGCAGGCCCGGGCAGGGGTACGGCTATGGCTACACCTTC.

The V and J genes are TRBV3-1 and TRBJ2-3; D remains ambiguous. Trimming took 4 bases from V and 0 from J, leaving 14 bases between them. This CDR3 has 16 amino acids. Germline CDR1 LGHDT, CDR2 YNNKEL (reference sequence). The CDR3 reads CASSPTGGPSTDTQYF. CDR3 nucleotide sequence: TGTGCCAGCAGCCCCACCGGTGGACCCAGCACAGATACGCAGTATTTT.

The table lists this clonotype with a few counts. The chain is built from TRBV6-5 and TRBJ1-2; no firm D call. Germline V gene lookup returns CDR1 MNHEY and CDR2 SVGAGI. The CDR3 loop spans 13 amino acids. V was clipped by 0 bases and J by 4 bases, with 6 bases between them. CDR3 loop: CASSYSSAYGYTF. The CDR3 DNA follows: TGTGCCAGCAGTTACTCGAGTGCCTATGGCTACACCTTC.

This clonotype was seen only a few times. This chain links TRBV6-2 or TRBV6-3 with TRBJ2-1; 13 bases map to TRBD2. Germline lookup yields CDR1 MNHEY and CDR2 SVGEGT. V dropped 4 bases and J dropped 9; count of bases not matched to a gene: 6. The CDR3 has 15 amino acids. The CDR3 is CASSWGLAGTGEQFF. For the CDR3, the DNA is TGTGCCAGCAGTTGGGGACTAGCGGGGACGGGTGAGCAGTTCTTC.

The V gene is TRBV29-1, the J gene TRBJ1-1; possibly TRBD1 for D (6 bases). Germline V gene sequence: CDR1 SQVTM, CDR2 ANQGSEA. The germline V and J ends were trimmed by 3 bases and 7 bases, with 15 bases remaining between them. The CDR3 sequence is 13 residues long. The CDR3 DNA reads as TGCAGCGTTGACGGAGGCCTACAGGGTGAAGCTTTCTTT. This encodes CSVDGGLQGEAFF.

This clonotype appeared a few times. The rearrangement joins TRBV7-9 to TRBJ2-4; D is uncertain. CDR3 length equals 16 residues. Germline V lookup: CDR1 SEHNR, CDR2 FQNEAQ (reference sequence). V lost 5 bases, J lost 1 base, and 15 bases lay in between. The DNA for the CDR3 is TGTGCCAGCAGCGCGAGTAACAGTGGGGCCAAAAACATTCAGTACTTC. It yields the protein CASSASNSGAKNIQYF.

The chain employs TRBV5-6 and TRBJ2-6; a possible D gene is TRBD1 (6 bases). Germline V gene sequence: CDR1 SGHDT, CDR2 YYEEEE. The CDR3 spans 15 residues. The V and J ends lost 7 bases and 3 bases respectively, with 14 bases between them. This chain's CDR3 is CASGSRGNGANVLTF. The CDR3 bases are TGTGCCAGCGGCTCCAGGGGCAATGGGGCCAACGTCCTGACTTTC.

The rearrangement uses TRBV20-1 and TRBJ1-5; D may be TRBD1 (5 bases). Germline CDR1 and CDR2: DFQATT and SNEGSKA (reference sequence). V lost 3 bases and J lost 2, with 11 bases in between. The CDR3 has 14 residues. The CDR3 nucleotides are TGCAGTGCTAGGTCCGGGGCGGGCAATCAGCCCCAGCATTTT. It yields the protein CSARSGAGNQPQHF.

V and J are TRBV7-2 and TRBJ1-2; a weak D match, TRBD1 (6 bases). CDR1 and CDR2 (germline): SGHTA, FQGNSA. V was shortened by 5 bases and J by 8 bases, with 24 bases between the two germline ends. The CDR3 has 16 residues. DNA for the CDR3: TGTGCCAGCAGCCCCCCCTTCATGGGGGCATCAACCGGCTACACCTTC. Translation: CASSPPFMGASTGYTF.